The 20 T cell receptor beta chains in this list originate from one sample, sequenced in a study of T-cell reconstitution after alpha-beta-depleted transplantation in children. Construction of the TCRbeta library involved unique molecular identifiers. Via MiXCR, TCRdb re-called the PCR reads, giving one row per CDR3 protein. The sample records more than 400,000 distinct CDR3 sequences, over 9.5% being singletons. The sample consisted of PBMCs, mostly from graft donor cells, taken 180 days after TCRalphabeta/CD19-depleted stem cell transplant. These receptors were obtained from a female patient between 2 and 10 years old who had a stem cell transplant for aplastic anemia, so the T cells may come from the graft donor.

The chain has TRBV20-1 and TRBJ2-3, with unresolved D. Germline V gives CDR1 DFQATT, CDR2 SNEGSKA (reference sequence). V gave up 5 bases and J gave up 4 bases, with 7 bases separating them. CDR3 size: 11 residues. CDR3 in DNA: TGCAGTGCTCCTCGTCCAGATACGCAGTATTTT. The encoded protein is CSAPRPDTQYF.

This clonotype has a handful of counts. The J gene is TRBJ1-3, the V gene TRBV6-2 or TRBV6-3; 7 bases line up with TRBD1. The length of the CDR3 is 20 residues. The J segment lost 3 bases and the V segment lost 0 bases, leaving 17 bases of the junction unmatched. Germline CDR1 MNHEY, CDR2 SVGEGT. The CDR3 sequence: CASSYSLFPQQGFGGNTIYF. DNA for the CDR3: TGTGCCAGCAGTTACTCGCTGTTCCCTCAACAGGGGTTTGGTGGAAACACCATATATTTT.

This clonotype was seen a handful of times. This chain connects TRBV30 to TRBJ2-2; no definite D call. V gave up 2 bases and J gave up 5 bases, with 6 bases separating them. The germline V gene has CDR1 GTSNPN and CDR2 SVGIG (reference sequence). The CDR3 has 12 amino acids. For the CDR3, the DNA is TGTGCCTGGAGTCTAGGTACCGGGGAGCTGTTTTTT. This encodes CAWSLGTGELFF.

The rearrangement joins TRBV10-3 to TRBJ1-1, with no clear D. Trimming removed 3 bases at V and 1 base at J, with 9 bases between. The CDR3 has 14 amino acids. CDR1 and CDR2 from the germline V gene are ENHRY and SYGVKD. This chain's CDR3 is CAISDGRWNTEAFF. DNA for the CDR3: TGTGCCATCAGTGACGGACGGTGGAACACTGAAGCTTTCTTT.

This clonotype was seen only a few times. This chain links TRBV27 with TRBJ2-2, with D unresolved. V dropped 1 base and J dropped 8 bases, with 8 bases sitting between them. Germline V lookup: CDR1 MNHEY, CDR2 SMNVEV (reference sequence). The CDR3 is made up of 13 amino acids. The CDR3 region has the DNA TGTGCCAGCAGTTTATTGGGCTTGGGGGAGCTGTTTTTT. It specifies CASSLLGLGELFF.

In this sample, this clonotype turned up a few times. This rearrangement joins TRBV28 to TRBJ2-4; no reliable D call. Trimming cost V 3 bases and J 7 bases, with 13 bases left between them. Germline assignment: CDR1 MDHEN and CDR2 SYDVKM. This CDR3 has 14 residues. The CDR3 here is CASSFSGSWNIQYF. The CDR3 coding sequence is TGTGCCAGCAGTTTTTCGGGCTCTTGGAACATTCAGTACTTC.

This clonotype occurred a few times. The chain links TRBV24-1 to TRBJ2-7; TRBD2 is a possible D gene (5 bases). Germline V lookup: CDR1 KGHDR, CDR2 SFDVKD. Trimming took off 3 bases at V and 7 bases at J, with 18 bases between the two ends. CDR3 length equals 15 residues. CDR3 nucleotides: TGTGCCACCAGTGATCACTGGACCACCCCGGGAGAGCAGTACTTC. This sequence encodes CATSDHWTTPGEQYF.

This clonotype has a handful of counts. A read error may account for a junction end that differs from germline. The chain recombines TRBV7-2 with TRBJ1-2; no firm D call. The germline V gene has CDR1 SGHTA and CDR2 FQGNSA. The CDR3 loop spans 11 amino acids. The CDR3 nucleotides read TGTGCCAGCAGCTTATGGCCTCGGGCGGCCTTC. Translation gives CASSLWPRAAF.

V and J are TRBV20-1 and TRBJ2-1; 11 bases are a match to TRBD2. The V gene's germline CDR1 is DFQATT and CDR2 SNEGSKA (reference sequence). This CDR3 is built from 14 residues. The CDR3 DNA sequence: TGCAGCCCATTCGGTACTAGCGGGAGAGCTGAGCAGTTCTTC. Its protein product is CSPFGTSGRAEQFF.

This clonotype was seen a handful of times. The chain uses TRBV11-3 and TRBJ2-5; tentatively, D is TRBD1 (5 bases). This CDR3 region has 16 residues. CDR1 SGHNT and CDR2 YENEEA come from the germline V gene. V lost 1 base to trimming and J lost 7 bases, with 19 bases between them. This CDR3 is CASSLVSGPRAATQYF. The DNA of the CDR3 is TGTGCCAGCAGCTTAGTTTCCGGTCCCAGGGCGGCGACCCAGTACTTC.

This clonotype was observed a few times. The chain combines TRBV28 with TRBJ2-7, with a weak D call TRBD1 (6 bases). V was trimmed by 6 bases and J by 1 base, leaving 16 bases between them. Per germline, CDR1 MDHEN and CDR2 SYDVKM. CDR3 length: 15 residues. This chain's CDR3 is CASSSPRGGSYEQYF. In DNA, the CDR3 is TGTGCCAGCAGCTCCCCCCGAGGGGGTTCCTACGAGCAGTACTTC. The variable domain in full, with the rest retrieved from reference TRBV28 and TRBJ2-7, is DVKVTQSSRYLVKRTGEKVFLECVQDMDHENMFWYRQDPGLGLRLIYFSYDVKMKEKGDIPEGYSVSREKKERFSLILESASTNQTSMYLCASSSPRGGSYEQYFGPGTRLTVT.

About this clonotype: Because the CDR3's place on the DNA is in doubt, the DNA is left out and the CDR3 is given as listed by TCRdb. The chain joins TRBV12-3 or TRBV12-4 to TRBJ2-3; the table's TRBD1 call for D was not verified on the DNA. The CDR3 comprises 14 residues, both ends counted. The CDR3 protein is CASSWAGGTDTHYF.

The chain uses TRBV12-3 or TRBV12-4 and TRBJ1-2; D is uncertain. Between the trimmed V and J ends, which lost 3 bases and 4 bases, there was a span of 18 bases. This CDR3 has 16 residues. The chain's CDR3 is CASSFGLRVRAYGYTF. The CDR3 DNA is TGTGCCAGCAGTTTCGGCTTGAGGGTTAGGGCCTATGGCTACACCTTC.

This clonotype was picked up a small number of times. This chain uses TRBV6-2 or TRBV6-3 with TRBJ2-7; D may match TRBD1 or TRBD2 (5 bases each). The CDR3 is made up of 10 amino acids. The germline gives CDR1 MNHEY, CDR2 SVGEGT. V dropped 2 bases and J dropped 9 bases, with 5 bases sitting between them. The CDR3 nucleotides are TGTGCCAGCAGTTACGGGGGGCAGTACTTC. Translated, it gives CASSYGGQYF.

This clonotype has just a few counts. This chain links TRBV12-3 or TRBV12-4 with TRBJ1-5; tentatively, D is TRBD1 (5 bases). Trimming shortened V by 2 bases and J by 4 bases, and 15 bases separated the two germline ends. The CDR3 is 16 amino acids. CDR3 DNA: TGTGCCAGCAGTTTAAACCTGGGGCTCTCAAATCAGCCCCAGCATTTT. Amino acids: CASSLNLGLSNQPQHF.

This clonotype was seen more than once but under ten times. The chain combines TRBV18 with TRBJ2-6, with D perhaps assigned TRBD1 or TRBD2 (5 bases each). The length of the CDR3 is 18 residues. V lost 6 bases, J lost 3 bases, and 21 bases lay in between. Germline assignment: CDR1 KGHSH and CDR2 LQKENI. The CDR3 loop reads CASSPHRRLRGGANVLTF. The CDR3 DNA reads TGTGCCAGCTCCCCCCACAGGAGATTACGGGGTGGGGCCAACGTCCTGACTTTC.

The sample holds many counts of this clonotype. The chain combines TRBV9 with TRBJ2-7, with TRBD2 matching 8 bases. Germline lookup yields CDR1 SGDLS and CDR2 YYNGEE. With 7 bases clipped from V and 2 bases from J, the junction kept 11 bases outside the gene matches. This CDR3 region has 15 residues. For the CDR3, the DNA is TGTGCCAGCGCCCCCAGGGGCGGGGGGACCTACGAGCAGTACTTC. Its translation is CASAPRGGGTYEQYF.

The V call is TRBV5-1, the J call TRBJ2-1; D is perhaps TRBD2 (6 bases). Per germline, CDR1 SGHRS and CDR2 YFSETQ. CDR3 length: 16 residues. Trimming stripped 2 bases from V and 2 bases from J, with 14 bases between. CDR3 nucleotides: TGCGCCAGCAGCTTTATGGCTAGCGAAGCCTACAATGAGCAGTTCTTC. Its protein product is CASSFMASEAYNEQFF.

This clonotype has at least ten counts. J is TRBJ2-1 and V is TRBV6-1; D perhaps matches TRBD2 (5 bases). Germline V lookup: CDR1 MNHNS, CDR2 SASEGT. The V end lost 4 bases, the J end lost 0 bases, and 10 bases lay between the germline ends. The CDR3 covers 15 residues. CDR3 in DNA: TGTGCCAGCAGTGCCGGGATTTCCTCCTACAATGAGCAGTTCTTC. Protein sequence: CASSAGISSYNEQFF.

This clonotype was recorded at least ten times. The chain uses TRBV29-1 and TRBJ1-5, with D perhaps matching TRBD1 (5 bases). The V gene's germline CDR1 is SQVTM and CDR2 ANQGSEA. CDR3 length: 13 amino acids. Trimming pared 6 bases from V and 4 bases from J, leaving 13 bases between. The CDR3 bases are TGCAGCGTGGCGACAGAGAATAATCAGCCCCAGCATTTT. Protein: CSVATENNQPQHF.